The TCR beta chain described here comes from a study of CD8+CD57+ T cells in acquired aplastic anemia. At the level of the study: Each DNA sample taken from sorted CD4+ and CD8+ cells came to 2.5 to 4 ug on average. Whole-study results and caveats: The number of CD8+ CDR3 sequences shared by patients and controls was roughly 31.

V gave up 7 bases and J gave up 5 bases, with 17 bases separating them. Germline CDR1 SGHTA, CDR2 FQGNSA. CDR3 length: 14 residues. In its sample, this clonotype was seen once. The antigen is not known. Sequencing was done on patients that had shown CD8+CD57+ cell expansion by flow cytometry. Each patient had severe acquired aplastic anemia. At blood sampling, none of the patients had yet received therapy. Using genomic DNA as the template, TCR beta VDJ and CDR3 profiling was carried out. Each CDR3 protein gets one entry after TCRdb re-called the reads with MiXCR. This table holds about 290,000 distinct CDR3 sequences, 45% to 65% found once.

The rearrangement links TRBV7-2 to TRBJ1-1; TRBD1 might be the D (5 bases). Sequencing input: sorted CD4+, CD8+, or CD8+CD57+ T cells (not recorded which) from PBMCs. The receptor was isolated from a human donor with aplastic anemia. The CDR3 reads CASTVNGGKTEAFF. The CDR3 bases are TGTGCCAGCACCGTTAACGGGGGTAAAACTGAAGCTTTCTTT.